This entry lists 21 T cell receptor beta chains sequenced from one sample in a study of blood T cell repertoires in COVID-19. Only in-frame clones appear in the TCRdb table, and some are missing; sequencing was by immunoSEQ multiplex PCR. The sample has some 360,000 clones, over 85% seen once; the top ten hold under 5%. Sequences were obtained from peripheral blood. These receptors originate from a woman aged 55-75 years with COVID-19, enrolled during active disease.

The V call is TRBV18, the J call TRBJ1-6; TRBD1 agrees at 7 bases. The CDR3 covers 14 residues. V dropped 6 bases and J dropped 17; count of bases not matched to a gene: 16. Germline V gene data show CDR1 as KGHSH and CDR2 as LQKENI. The CDR3 here is CASSSMGEQGPFHF. The CDR3 DNA reads TGTGCCAGCTCCTCCATGGGGGAACAGGGGCCCTTCCACTTT.

The count of this clone is one. The chain carries TRBV12-5 and TRBJ2-7, with TRBD1 matching over 8 bases. Unmatched junction bases numbered 14, after V lost 2 bases and J lost 5 bases. Germline V gene sequence: CDR1 LGHNT, CDR2 FRNRAP. This CDR3 has 17 amino acids. CDR3 region: CASGLRIGQGRGNEQYF. The CDR3 DNA sequence: TGTGCTAGTGGTTTGAGGATCGGACAGGGCCGAGGAAACGAGCAGTACTTC.

The CDR3 nucleotides are TGTGCCAGCACCTCGGGGGGCTCTGGAAACACCATATATTTT. Translation: CASTSGGSGNTIYF. This chain joins TRBV28 and TRBJ1-3; D possibly corresponds to TRBD1 (5 bases). The CDR3 has 14 residues. V was cut by 7 bases and J by 0 bases, with 10 bases left in between. The germline V gene encodes CDR1 MDHEN and CDR2 SYDVKM.

The chain carries TRBV20-1 and TRBJ1-2, with D possibly matching TRBD1 (5 bases). Trimming stripped 6 bases from V and 4 bases from J, with 9 bases between. This CDR3 contains 11 residues. CDR1 is DFQATT, CDR2 SNEGSKA, per germline (reference sequence). CDR3 residues: CSAVGGYGYTF. The CDR3 DNA reads TGCAGTGCGGTGGGGGGCTATGGCTACACCTTC.

The V call is TRBV6-5, the J call TRBJ2-7, with D tentatively TRBD2 (6 bases). This CDR3 region has 15 residues. Trimming pared 4 bases from V and 9 bases from J, leaving 22 bases between. Germline V lookup: CDR1 MNHEY, CDR2 SVGAGI. The chain's CDR3 is CASSSGGTVLRGQYF. Written as DNA, the CDR3 is TGTGCCAGCAGTTCCGGAGGGACGGTTCTACGAGGGCAGTACTTC.

This sequence joins TRBV7-8 and TRBJ1-1, with 7 bases identical to TRBD1. This CDR3 spans 13 amino acids. The germline CDR1 and CDR2 sequences are SGHVS and FQNEAQ. Trimming cost V 1 base and J 4 bases; bases outside gene matches: 0. CDR3 in amino acids: CASSLEGATEAFF. For the CDR3, the DNA is TGTGCCAGCAGCTTAGAGGGGGCCACTGAAGCTTTCTTT.

This clone was seen only once. This chain connects TRBV15 to TRBJ2-5, with 8 bases fitting TRBD1. Germline V gives CDR1 LNHNV, CDR2 YYDKDF (reference sequence). Germline trimming cut 5 bases from V and 4 bases from J; bases unmatched to any gene: 9. The CDR3 loop spans 15 amino acids. CDR3 coding DNA: TGTGCCACCAGCCCGACAGGGGAGCGAAGAGAGACCCAGTACTTC. Translated: CATSPTGERRETQYF.

This sequence joins TRBV30 and TRBJ2-5; maybe TRBD1 (5 bases). Trimming shortened V by 0 bases and J by 1 base, and 6 bases separated the two germline ends. This CDR3 is 13 amino acids long. Germline CDR1 and CDR2: GTSNPN and SVGIG (reference sequence). The CDR3 DNA reads as TGTGCCTGGAGTGTACAGGCCCAAGAGACCCAGTACTTC. This encodes CAWSVQAQETQYF.

V and J are TRBV28 and TRBJ1-2; a possible D gene is TRBD1 (5 bases). Germline CDR1 reads MDHEN; CDR2 reads SYDVKM. The CDR3 is made up of 15 amino acids. V was pared by 0 bases and J by 6 bases, with 14 bases between. CDR3 residues: CASSLWPGGIDGYTF. In DNA form, the CDR3 reads TGTGCCAGCAGTTTATGGCCGGGGGGTATAGATGGCTACACCTTC.

This clone has only a few counts. The chain has TRBV30 and TRBJ1-2; no clear D. The CDR3 has 12 residues. Germline V gene data show CDR1 as GTSNPN and CDR2 as SVGIG (reference sequence). The V gene lost 0 bases and the J gene lost 8 bases, with 10 bases spanning the gap. The CDR3 region has the DNA TGTGCCTGGAGTGTAATCAGGTCGGGCTACACCTTC. Translating it yields CAWSVIRSGYTF.

This rearrangement joins TRBV7-9 to TRBJ2-1; D call uncertain. This CDR3 contains 13 residues. The germline gives CDR1 SEHNR, CDR2 FQNEAQ (reference sequence). V lost 4 bases, J lost 7 bases, and 11 bases lay in between. CDR3 sequence (DNA): TGTGCCAGCAGCTACCTTGCGGTGAATGAGCAGTTCTTC. Protein: CASSYLAVNEQFF.

This chain uses TRBV19 with TRBJ1-2, with D maybe TRBD1 (6 bases). The CDR3 covers 15 residues. Germline assignment: CDR1 LNHDA and CDR2 SQIVND (reference sequence). V was pared by 3 bases and J by 3 bases, with 14 bases between. CDR3 protein: CASSIPDSPYYGYTF. The DNA for the CDR3 is TGTGCCAGTAGTATCCCGGACAGTCCCTACTATGGCTACACCTTC.

This clone showed up just once. The CDR3 DNA is TGCGCCAGCCGGGATAGCGGGGGGGCCAACACCGGGGAGCTGTTTTTT. This sequence encodes CASRDSGGANTGELFF. The J gene is TRBJ2-2, the V gene TRBV5-1; 11 positions match TRBD2. The CDR3 length is 16 residues. Trimming removed 7 bases from V and 2 bases from J; junction bases left unmatched: 7. Germline CDR1 and CDR2: SGHRS and YFSETQ. The full variable domain, rest sourced from reference TRBV5-1 and TRBJ2-2, is KAGVTQTPRYLIKTRGQQVTLSCSPISGHRSVSWYQQTPGQGLQFLFEYFSETQRNKGNFPGRFSGRQFSNSRSEMNVSTLELGDSALYLCASRDSGGANTGELFFGEGSRLTVL.

This rearrangement joins TRBV10-3 to TRBJ1-5; 8 bases match TRBD1. The CDR3 has 16 residues. Germline values: CDR1 ENHRY, CDR2 SYGVKD. J gave up 5 bases and V 6 bases, and 12 bases lay outside the gene matches. CDR3 region: CAIRDDTGGRDQPQHF. The CDR3 DNA reads as TGTGCCATCAGAGACGACACAGGGGGAAGAGATCAGCCCCAGCATTTT.

This chain uses TRBV12-3 or TRBV12-4 with TRBJ1-1; a possible D gene is TRBD1 (5 bases). The V end lost 5 bases, the J end lost 6 bases, and 7 bases lay between the germline ends. The CDR3 sequence is 11 residues long. This CDR3 is CASSARAEAFF. The CDR3 DNA follows: TGTGCCAGCAGTGCCAGGGCTGAAGCTTTCTTT.

CDR3 sequence (DNA): TGTGCCAGTAGACGACAGGGAGGCAGCAATCAGCCCCAGCATTTT. Protein: CASRRQGGSNQPQHF. The rearrangement uses TRBV2 and TRBJ1-5, with TRBD1 matching 7 bases. Trimming took 9 bases from V and 1 from J; bases not matched to a gene: 9. This CDR3 is built from 15 residues. Germline CDR1 reads SNHLY; CDR2 reads FYNNEI.

The chain has TRBV4-1 and TRBJ2-7; D call uncertain. V gave up 0 bases and J gave up 1 base, with 7 bases separating them. Germline loops: CDR1 MGHRA, CDR2 YSYEKL. CDR3 size: 14 residues. The CDR3 DNA reads as TGCGCCAGCAGCCAAGAAGCGAGTTCCTACGAGCAGTACTTC. It yields the protein CASSQEASSYEQYF.

This clone was seen a single time. This sequence joins TRBV27 and TRBJ1-5; weak D call: TRBD1 (6 bases). CDR3 size: 15 residues. V gave up 6 bases and J gave up 0 bases, with 12 bases separating them. Germline V gene data show CDR1 as MNHEY and CDR2 as SMNVEV (reference sequence). As DNA, the CDR3 is TGTGCCAGCAGCCGCGACAGGATTAGCAATCAGCCCCAGCATTTT. Translated, it gives CASSRDRISNQPQHF.

The chain recombines TRBV3-1 (or the pseudogene TRBV3-2) with TRBJ2-3; 8 positions match TRBD2. V was clipped by 7 bases and J by 1 base; unmatched bases: 7. Looked up from germline, CDR1 is LGHDT and CDR2 is YNNKEL (reference sequence). The CDR3 consists of 15 residues. The CDR3 loop is CASTLSGARTDTQYF. The CDR3, as DNA: TGTGCCAGCACCCTTAGCGGGGCCCGCACAGATACGCAGTATTTT.

J is TRBJ1-1 and V is TRBV29-1; D unclear. The CDR3 length is 16 residues. V gave up 0 bases and J gave up 5 bases, with 19 bases separating them. The germline gives CDR1 SQVTM, CDR2 ANQGSEA. The DNA of the CDR3 is TGCAGCGTTGAAGATTTCGGAGTGGGAGGGCGTACTGAAGCTTTCTTT. This gives the protein CSVEDFGVGGRTEAFF.

This clone has just a few counts. The rearrangement joins TRBV15 to TRBJ1-6; possible D gene TRBD1, 6 bases. V dropped 2 bases and J dropped 7 bases, with 12 bases sitting between them. CDR3 length equals 15 residues. The germline CDR1 and CDR2 sequences are LNHNV and YYDKDF (reference sequence). CDR3 bases: TGTGCCACCAGCAGATATGGCCAGGGGAATTCACCCCTCCACTTT. It codes for CATSRYGQGNSPLHF.